The entry below describes one T cell receptor beta chain. The antigen remains undetermined. This specimen belongs to a study of T-cell reconstitution after alpha-beta-depleted transplantation in children. Study conclusions and caveats: Reportedly, alpha-beta T cells present about two months post-transplant originated from several hundred expanded clones of graft origin. The origin of high day-60 TCRbeta diversity in some patients lay in surviving recipient T cells and thymic progenitors. At the one-year point after transplant, T-cell counts and TCRbeta diversity were found to come mostly from T cells that had been newly produced.

Using unique molecular identifiers, the investigators prepared the TCRbeta library. Each CDR3 protein is one row after TCRdb ran MiXCR on the PCR reads. The table records a few hundred thousand distinct CDR3 sequences, about a quarter of them present only once. CDR1 and CDR2 (germline): ENHRY, SYGVKD. This CDR3 has 14 amino acids. The V gene end was trimmed by 11 bases and the J gene end by 0 bases; junction bases not matched to a gene: 4. This rearrangement joins TRBV10-3 to TRBJ2-1; 10 bases are shared with TRBD2. Material: PBMCs, obtained before TCRalphabeta/CD19-depleted stem cell transplant. The source is a boy younger than two with Wiskott-Aldrich syndrome, due to receive a stem cell transplant. The CDR3 region has the DNA TGTGCCGTAGCTAGCGGGAGCTCCTACAATGAGCAGTTCTTC. Its protein is CAVASGSSYNEQFF.